The 18 T cell receptor beta chains listed next were all sequenced from one sample in a study of OX40 agonist ivuxolimab in advanced cancers. Generated by immunoSEQ multiplex PCR, the TCRdb table keeps only in-frame clones and is missing some. The table records approximately 83,000 clones, roughly 80% of them present only once. This material consisted of CD4+ or CD8+ T cells sorted from blood, taken in a trial of the OX40 agonist ivuxolimab. These receptors originate from an adult with an advanced solid tumor such as melanoma, head and neck, liver or kidney cancer.

This sequence joins TRBV2 and TRBJ2-1; 7 nucleotides match TRBD1. This CDR3 is built from 14 residues. From germline, CDR1 is SNHLY and CDR2 FYNNEI. J gave up 7 bases and V 5 bases, and 8 bases lay outside the gene matches. The chain's CDR3 is CASSFRGNGNEQFF. DNA of the CDR3: TGTGCCAGCAGTTTCAGGGGGAACGGGAATGAGCAGTTCTTC.

This chain uses TRBV7-8 with TRBJ1-1; no reliable D call. There are 13 residues in the CDR3. V lost 7 bases to trimming and J lost 0 bases, with 9 bases between them. Germline lookup yields CDR1 SGHVS and CDR2 FQNEAQ. The CDR3 DNA is TGTGCCAGCAAACTTGGGGTGAACACTGAAGCTTTCTTT. Residues: CASKLGVNTEAFF.

The chain combines TRBV7-6 with TRBJ1-2; 8 bases map to TRBD1. The CDR3 spans 15 residues. The junction had 9 bases not matched to a gene; V was cut back by 6 bases and J by 3 bases. The germline CDR1 and CDR2 sequences are SGHVS and FNYEAQ. The CDR3 nucleotides read TGTGCCAGCAGTCAGGGGGCGAGCGACGACTATGGCTACACCTTC. Translation: CASSQGASDDYGYTF.

This sequence joins TRBV1 and TRBJ2-2; the table's D call of TRBD2 was not tested on the DNA. TRBV1 represents a pseudogene. The CDR3 consists of 18 residues. The DNA for the CDR3 is TGCACCAGCAGCCACCTAGCGGGGGCCCGGAAATACACCGGGGAGCTGTTTTTT. This codes for CTSSHLAGARKYTGELFF.

V and J are TRBV19 and TRBJ2-1; TRBD2 matches 10 bases. Germline-derived CDR1 and CDR2 are LNHDA and SQIVND (reference sequence). V gave up 6 bases and J gave up 4 bases; unmatched junction bases: 3. This CDR3 has 14 amino acids. Here the CDR3 DNA reads TGTGCCAGTAGCACTAGCGGGATATACAATGAGCAGTTCTTC. This encodes CASSTSGIYNEQFF.

This clone is a singleton in its sample. The chain recombines TRBV5-1 with TRBJ2-3; perhaps TRBD2 as D (5 bases). Germline values: CDR1 SGHRS, CDR2 YFSETQ. The CDR3 consists of 15 residues. The V end lost 0 bases, the J end lost 2 bases, and 10 bases lay between the germline ends. The CDR3 region is CASSLAGRTTDTQYF. The CDR3 DNA reads as TGCGCCAGCAGCTTGGCGGGGAGAACCACAGATACGCAGTATTTT.

The V and J genes are TRBV5-1 and TRBJ1-2, with a weak D call TRBD1 (5 bases). V shed 5 bases and J shed 5 bases, with 19 bases lying between them. Germline V gene data show CDR1 as SGHRS and CDR2 as YFSETQ. The CDR3 runs to 15 residues. CDR3 DNA: TGCGCCAGCAGTGCGGCAGGACCGGGGCAATATGGCTACACCTTC. It yields the protein CASSAAGPGQYGYTF.

The chain combines TRBV6-5 with TRBJ2-7; D gene uncertain. CDR1 is MNHEY, CDR2 SVGAGI, per germline. Trimming cost V 2 bases and J 2 bases, with 10 bases left between them. The CDR3 consists of 14 residues. Here the CDR3 reads CASSYRQETYEQYF. CDR3 sequence (DNA): TGTGCCAGCAGTTACCGTCAGGAGACCTACGAGCAGTACTTC.

The chain couples TRBV28 to TRBJ1-6, with a possible D match to TRBD1 (5 bases). Germline CDR1 MDHEN, CDR2 SYDVKM. The CDR3 spans 12 residues. With 4 bases removed from V and 12 bases from J, the gap between germline ends came to 10 bases. The CDR3 DNA sequence: TGTGCCAGCAGTTCCCTGGGGGTACCCCTCCACTTT. This codes for CASSSLGVPLHF.

The chain links TRBV29-1 to TRBJ2-3; 10 bases agree with TRBD2. The germline V gene encodes CDR1 SQVTM and CDR2 ANQGSEA. The trim removed 3 bases at V and 0 bases at J, leaving 0 bases unmatched. This CDR3 spans 14 amino acids. CDR3 protein: CSVETSGSTDTQYF. CDR3 bases: TGCAGCGTTGAGACTAGCGGGAGCACAGATACGCAGTATTTT.

The chain combines TRBV5-8 with TRBJ2-3; 7 nucleotides align to TRBD1. The V gene's germline CDR1 is SGHTS and CDR2 YDEGEE. V shed 0 bases and J 4 bases; nucleotides not matched to a gene: 2. The CDR3 runs 14 residues. The CDR3 reads CASSLGQGADTQYF. In DNA, the CDR3 is TGTGCCAGCAGCTTGGGGCAGGGGGCAGATACGCAGTATTTT.

This chain links TRBV4-2 with TRBJ1-2; TRBD1 aligns across 7 bases. This CDR3 has 15 residues. V lost 0 bases to trimming and J lost 3 bases; unmatched junction nucleotides: 4. CDR1 is LGHNA and CDR2 is YNFKEQ in the germline V gene. The CDR3 DNA reads as TGTGCCAGCAGCCAAGATCTGGGACAGTACTATGGCTACACCTTC. This sequence encodes CASSQDLGQYYGYTF.

The chain employs TRBV19 and TRBJ1-1; 7 bases align to TRBD1. Germline V gives CDR1 LNHDA, CDR2 SQIVND (reference sequence). This CDR3 spans 12 amino acids. The ends lost 4 bases at V and 8 bases at J; junction bases unmatched: 4. The CDR3 spells CASSTGTAEAFF. The DNA for the CDR3 is TGTGCCAGTAGTACCGGGACAGCAGAAGCTTTCTTT.

This clone has just one count. The V call is TRBV30, the J call TRBJ2-3; 10 bases map to TRBD1. This CDR3 region has 13 residues. The ends lost 3 bases at V and 4 bases at J; junction bases unmatched: 1. CDR1 and CDR2 (germline): GTSNPN, SVGIG (reference sequence). This CDR3 reads CAWRTGGADTQYF. For the CDR3, the DNA is TGTGCCTGGAGGACAGGGGGCGCAGATACGCAGTATTTT.

This clone has a handful of counts. The DNA of the CDR3 is TGTGCCAGCAGCCAACAGGGGTACACCCACCACAACTATGGCTACACCTTC. This codes for CASSQQGYTHHNYGYTF. The chain has TRBV14 and TRBJ1-2; the D gene is possibly TRBD1 (6 bases). V was trimmed by 2 bases and J by 2 bases, leaving 18 bases between them. The CDR3 contains 17 residues. Germline V gene data show CDR1 as SGHDN and CDR2 as FVKESK. Full variable domain (missing parts from reference TRBV14 and TRBJ1-2): EAGVTQFPSHSVIEKGQTVTLRCDPISGHDNLYWYRRVMGKEIKFLLHFVKESKQDESGMPNNRFLAERTGGTYSTLKVQPAELEDSGVYFCASSQQGYTHHNYGYTFGSGTRLTVV.

The chain combines TRBV6-5 with TRBJ1-3; D call uncertain. CDR1 is MNHEY and CDR2 is SVGAGI in the germline V gene. The CDR3 sequence is 15 residues long. Deletions cut 0 bases from V and 0 bases from J, with 6 bases between. The CDR3, as DNA: TGTGCCAGCAGTTACTCGAAGAACTCTGGAAACACCATATATTTT. Translation: CASSYSKNSGNTIYF.

The V gene is TRBV2, the J gene TRBJ2-1; a weak D match, TRBD2 (6 bases). The CDR3 contains 18 residues. Per germline, CDR1 SNHLY and CDR2 FYNNEI. Trimming took 2 bases from V and 1 from J, leaving 18 bases between them. CDR3 loop: CASSEYGGTTSSYNEQFF. In DNA form, the CDR3 reads TGTGCCAGCAGTGAATACGGCGGGACGACGTCATCCTACAATGAGCAGTTCTTC.

V usage is TRBV5-6 and J usage is TRBJ1-1; maybe TRBD1 (5 bases). The CDR3 covers 14 residues. Germline V gene sequence: CDR1 SGHDT, CDR2 YYEEEE. Between the trimmed V and J ends, which lost 4 bases and 3 bases, there was a span of 13 bases. CDR3 DNA: TGTGCCAGCAGCCTGCCTTGGGGCGACACTGAAGCTTTCTTT. As protein: CASSLPWGDTEAFF.